The 3 T cell receptor beta chains given below trace back to one sample, sequenced in a study of T cell responses to AZD1222 COVID-19 vaccine. Here immunoSEQ multiplex PCR was the method, and the copy in TCRdb shows in-frame clones only, minus some. The repertoire consists of fewer than 150,000 clones, with about nine tenths occurring once and the leading ten covering roughly 3.6%. The source was peripheral blood, collected on day 0 of AZD1222 vaccination. Receptors were obtained from an adult in good health.

The chain couples TRBV19 to TRBJ1-3; perhaps TRBD1 as D (5 bases). The V end lost 6 bases, the J end lost 4 bases, and 16 bases lay between the germline ends. Per germline, CDR1 LNHDA and CDR2 SQIVND (reference sequence). The CDR3 is made up of 15 amino acids. The CDR3 DNA sequence: TGTGCCAGTAGCACTGGGACGGATCTCGGAAACACCATATATTTT. It is translated as CASSTGTDLGNTIYF.

The table lists this clone with a count of one. The chain couples TRBV6-2 or TRBV6-3 to TRBJ1-5; no reliable D call. The CDR3 has 14 residues. With 2 bases removed from V and 4 bases from J, the gap between germline ends came to 9 bases. Germline V gene data show CDR1 as MNHEY and CDR2 as SVGEGT. The CDR3 protein is CASSYGRENQPQHF. The CDR3 DNA is TGTGCCAGCAGTTACGGCCGGGAAAATCAGCCCCAGCATTTT.

The chain is built from TRBV7-9 and TRBJ2-7; D possibly uses TRBD1 or TRBD2 (5 bases each). The CDR3 is 14 amino acids. V was pared by 7 bases and J by 2 bases, with 15 bases between. Germline CDR1 is SEHNR and CDR2 is FQNEAQ (reference sequence). The CDR3 coding sequence is TGTGCCAGCACCCAGGTGGGACGAGCCTACGAGCAGTACTTC. Amino acid sequence: CASTQVGRAYEQYF.